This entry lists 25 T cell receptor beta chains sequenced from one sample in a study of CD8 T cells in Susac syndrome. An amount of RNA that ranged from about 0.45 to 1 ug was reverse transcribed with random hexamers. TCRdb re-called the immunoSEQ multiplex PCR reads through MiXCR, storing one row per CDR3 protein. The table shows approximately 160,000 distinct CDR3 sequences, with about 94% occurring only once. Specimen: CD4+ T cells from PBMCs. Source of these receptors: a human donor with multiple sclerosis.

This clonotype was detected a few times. In DNA form, the CDR3 reads TGTGCCAGCAGTACTAAGGGGCGGTCCTACGAGCAGTACTTC. Protein: CASSTKGRSYEQYF. The chain carries TRBV6-5 and TRBJ2-7; weak D call: TRBD1 (5 bases). CDR1 MNHEY and CDR2 SVGAGI come from the germline V gene. V lost 5 bases to trimming and J lost 1 base, with 12 bases between them. The CDR3 extends over 14 amino acids.

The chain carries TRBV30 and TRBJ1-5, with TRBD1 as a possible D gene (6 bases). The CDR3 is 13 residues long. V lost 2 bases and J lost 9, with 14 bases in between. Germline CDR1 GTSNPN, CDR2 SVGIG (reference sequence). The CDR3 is CAWSLGHSTPQHF. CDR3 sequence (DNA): TGTGCCTGGAGTTTGGGACACTCAACGCCCCAGCATTTT.

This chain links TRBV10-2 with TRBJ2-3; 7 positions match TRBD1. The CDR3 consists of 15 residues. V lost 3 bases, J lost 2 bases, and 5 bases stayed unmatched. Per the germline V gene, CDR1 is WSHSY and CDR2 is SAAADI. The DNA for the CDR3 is TGCGCCAGCAGTGACATGGGACAGAACACAGATACGCAGTATTTT. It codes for CASSDMGQNTDTQYF.

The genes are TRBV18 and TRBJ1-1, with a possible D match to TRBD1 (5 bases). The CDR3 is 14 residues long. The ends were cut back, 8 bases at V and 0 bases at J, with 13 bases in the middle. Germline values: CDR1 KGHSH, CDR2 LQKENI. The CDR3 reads CASAQAQLNTEAFF. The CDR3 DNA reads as TGTGCCAGCGCACAGGCACAACTGAACACTGAAGCTTTCTTT.

The CDR3 bases are TGTGCCAGCAGCGTAATAACTAGCACAGATACGCAGTATTTT. It yields the protein CASSVITSTDTQYF. The chain employs TRBV7-2 and TRBJ2-3; no definite D call. Germline lookup yields CDR1 SGHTA and CDR2 FQGNSA. The CDR3 consists of 14 residues. V gave up 5 bases and J gave up 0 bases, with 9 bases separating them. Combining the CDR3 with reference TRBV7-2 and TRBJ2-3 gives the whole variable domain GAGVSQSPSNKVTEKGKDVELRCDPISGHTALYWYRQSLGQGLEFLIYFQGNSAPDKSGLPSDRFSAERTGGSVSTLTIQRTQQEDSAVYLCASSVITSTDTQYFGPGTRLTVL.

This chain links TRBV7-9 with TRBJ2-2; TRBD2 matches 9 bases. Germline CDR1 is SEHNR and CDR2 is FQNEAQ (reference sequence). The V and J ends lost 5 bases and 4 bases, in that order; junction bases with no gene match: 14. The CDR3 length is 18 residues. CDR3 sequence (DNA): TGTGCCAGCAGCCTCAGACGGCGGCTAGCGGGACCCACCGGGGAGCTGTTTTTT. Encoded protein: CASSLRRRLAGPTGELFF.

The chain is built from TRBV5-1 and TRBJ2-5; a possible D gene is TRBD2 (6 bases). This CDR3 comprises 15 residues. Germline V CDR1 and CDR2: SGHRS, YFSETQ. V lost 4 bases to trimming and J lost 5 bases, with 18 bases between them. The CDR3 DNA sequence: TGCGCCAGCAGCGTGGGACTTCGGCCGGGGGAGACCCAGTACTTC. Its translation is CASSVGLRPGETQYF.

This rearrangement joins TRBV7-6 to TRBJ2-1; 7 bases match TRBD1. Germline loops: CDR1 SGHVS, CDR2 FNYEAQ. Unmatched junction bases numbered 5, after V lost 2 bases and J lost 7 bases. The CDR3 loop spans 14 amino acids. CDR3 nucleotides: TGTGCCAGCAGCTTACGACAGGGTGGTAATGAGCAGTTCTTC. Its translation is CASSLRQGGNEQFF.

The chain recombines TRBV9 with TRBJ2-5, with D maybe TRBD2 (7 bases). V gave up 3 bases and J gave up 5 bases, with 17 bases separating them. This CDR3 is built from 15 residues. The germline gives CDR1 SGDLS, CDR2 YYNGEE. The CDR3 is CASSAPRGGAETQYF. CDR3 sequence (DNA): TGTGCCAGCAGCGCCCCTAGGGGGGGGGCGGAGACCCAGTACTTC.

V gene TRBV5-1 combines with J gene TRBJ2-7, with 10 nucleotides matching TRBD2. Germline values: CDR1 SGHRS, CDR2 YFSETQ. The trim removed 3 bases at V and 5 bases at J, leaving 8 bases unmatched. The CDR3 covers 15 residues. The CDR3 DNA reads TGCGCCAGCAGCTCACAGACTAGCGGGCAAAACGAGCAGTACTTC. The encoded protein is CASSSQTSGQNEQYF.

CDR3 sequence: CSAERQGVFDEQFF. CDR3 nucleotide sequence: TGCAGTGCCGAAAGACAGGGGGTATTCGATGAGCAGTTCTTC. The gene calls are TRBV20-1 and TRBJ2-1; 9 positions agree with TRBD1. Trimming took 6 bases from V and 8 from J; bases not matched to a gene: 11. The CDR3 has 14 amino acids. CDR1 is DFQATT and CDR2 is SNEGSKA in the germline V gene (reference sequence).

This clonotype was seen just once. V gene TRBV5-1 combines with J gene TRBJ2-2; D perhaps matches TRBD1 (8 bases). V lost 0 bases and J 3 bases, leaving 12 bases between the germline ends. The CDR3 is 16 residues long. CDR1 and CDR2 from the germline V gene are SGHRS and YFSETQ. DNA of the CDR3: TGCGCCAGCAGCTTGGAACAGGGGGGGTACACCGGGGAGCTGTTTTTT. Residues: CASSLEQGGYTGELFF.

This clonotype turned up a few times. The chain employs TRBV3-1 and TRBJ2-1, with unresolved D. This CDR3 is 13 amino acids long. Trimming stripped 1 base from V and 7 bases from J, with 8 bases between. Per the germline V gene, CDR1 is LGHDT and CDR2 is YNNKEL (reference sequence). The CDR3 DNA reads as TGTGCCAGCAGCCAAGTAGGGAAAAATGAGCAGTTCTTC. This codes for CASSQVGKNEQFF.

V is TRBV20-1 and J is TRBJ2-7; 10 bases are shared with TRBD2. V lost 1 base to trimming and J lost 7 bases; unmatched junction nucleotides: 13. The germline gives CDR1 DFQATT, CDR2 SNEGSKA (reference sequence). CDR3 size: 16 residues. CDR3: CSARVFSGRNSGEQYF. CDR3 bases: TGCAGTGCTAGAGTATTTAGCGGGAGGAATTCGGGGGAGCAGTACTTC.

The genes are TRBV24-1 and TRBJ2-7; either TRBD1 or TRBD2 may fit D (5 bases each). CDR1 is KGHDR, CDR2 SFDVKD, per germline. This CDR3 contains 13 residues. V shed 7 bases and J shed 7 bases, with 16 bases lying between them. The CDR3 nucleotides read TGTGCCACCAGAGGACATCTCACGGGGGAGCAGTACTTC. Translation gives CATRGHLTGEQYF.

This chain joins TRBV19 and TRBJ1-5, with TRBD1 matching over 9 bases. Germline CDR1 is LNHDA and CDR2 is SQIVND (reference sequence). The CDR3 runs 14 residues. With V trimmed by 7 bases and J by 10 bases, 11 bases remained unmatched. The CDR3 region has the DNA TGTGCCAGTAACCCCGGGACAGGGATCGGACCCCAGCATTTT. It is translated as CASNPGTGIGPQHF.

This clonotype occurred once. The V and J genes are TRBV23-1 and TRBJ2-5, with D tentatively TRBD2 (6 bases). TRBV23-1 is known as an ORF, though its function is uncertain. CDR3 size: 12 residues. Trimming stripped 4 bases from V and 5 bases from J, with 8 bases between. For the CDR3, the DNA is TGCGCCAGCAGTCGACGGGGGGAGACCCAGTACTTC. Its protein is CASSRRGETQYF.

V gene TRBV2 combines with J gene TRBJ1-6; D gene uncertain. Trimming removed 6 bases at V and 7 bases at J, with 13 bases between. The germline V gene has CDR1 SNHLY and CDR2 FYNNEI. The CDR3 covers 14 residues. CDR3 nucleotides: TGTGCCAGCAGGGACCCGACACGGAATTCACCCCTCCACTTT. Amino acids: CASRDPTRNSPLHF.

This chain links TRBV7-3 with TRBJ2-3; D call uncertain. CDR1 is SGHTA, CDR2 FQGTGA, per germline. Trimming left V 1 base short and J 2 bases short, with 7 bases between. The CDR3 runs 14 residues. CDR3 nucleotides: TGTGCCAGCAGCTTAAGTGGGCCCACAGATACGCAGTATTTT. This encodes CASSLSGPTDTQYF.

The CDR3 region is CASSPGTAGNSPLHF. The CDR3 DNA is TGCGCCAGCAGCCCCGGGACAGCTGGTAATTCACCCCTCCACTTT. The chain couples TRBV5-1 to TRBJ1-6, with TRBD1 identical over 7 bases. This CDR3 has 15 amino acids. Losses at the gene ends were 4 bases for V and 6 bases for J; bases not matched to a gene: 7. The germline V gene encodes CDR1 SGHRS and CDR2 YFSETQ.

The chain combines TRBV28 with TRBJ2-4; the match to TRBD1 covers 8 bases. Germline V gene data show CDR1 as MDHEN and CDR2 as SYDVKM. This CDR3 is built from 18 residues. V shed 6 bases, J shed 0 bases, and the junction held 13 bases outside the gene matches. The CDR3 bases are TGTGCCAGCAGGGCCGGGACAGGAGCCTCCCTAGCCAAAAACATTCAGTACTTC. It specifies CASRAGTGASLAKNIQYF. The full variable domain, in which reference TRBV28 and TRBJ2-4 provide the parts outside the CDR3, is DVKVTQSSRYLVKRTGEKVFLECVQDMDHENMFWYRQDPGLGLRLIYFSYDVKMKEKGDIPEGYSVSREKKERFSLILESASTNQTSMYLCASRAGTGASLAKNIQYFGAGTRLSVL.

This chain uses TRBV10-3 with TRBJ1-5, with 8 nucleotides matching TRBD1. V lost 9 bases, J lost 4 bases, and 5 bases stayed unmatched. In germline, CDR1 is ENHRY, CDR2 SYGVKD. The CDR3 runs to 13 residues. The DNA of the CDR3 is TGTGCCATTCAACAGGGGGATAATCAGCCCCAGCATTTT. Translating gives CAIQQGDNQPQHF.

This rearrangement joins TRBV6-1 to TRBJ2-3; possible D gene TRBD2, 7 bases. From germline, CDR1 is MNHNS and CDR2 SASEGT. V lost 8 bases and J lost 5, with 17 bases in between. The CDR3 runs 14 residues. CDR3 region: CASGGANGGDTQYF. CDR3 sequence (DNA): TGTGCCAGCGGGGGGGCTAATGGGGGAGATACGCAGTATTTT.

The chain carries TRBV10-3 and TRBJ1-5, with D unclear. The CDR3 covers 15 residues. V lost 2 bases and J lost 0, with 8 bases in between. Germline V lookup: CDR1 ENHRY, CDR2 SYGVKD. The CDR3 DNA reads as TGTGCCATCAGTGAGGGTCCACATAGCAATCAGCCCCAGCATTTT. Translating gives CAISEGPHSNQPQHF.

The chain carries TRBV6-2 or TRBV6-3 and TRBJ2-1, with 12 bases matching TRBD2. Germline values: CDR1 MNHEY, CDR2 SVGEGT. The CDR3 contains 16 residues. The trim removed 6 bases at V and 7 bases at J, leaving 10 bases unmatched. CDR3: CASSPYASGRANEQFF. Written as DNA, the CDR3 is TGTGCCAGCAGCCCGTATGCTAGCGGGAGGGCAAATGAGCAGTTCTTC.